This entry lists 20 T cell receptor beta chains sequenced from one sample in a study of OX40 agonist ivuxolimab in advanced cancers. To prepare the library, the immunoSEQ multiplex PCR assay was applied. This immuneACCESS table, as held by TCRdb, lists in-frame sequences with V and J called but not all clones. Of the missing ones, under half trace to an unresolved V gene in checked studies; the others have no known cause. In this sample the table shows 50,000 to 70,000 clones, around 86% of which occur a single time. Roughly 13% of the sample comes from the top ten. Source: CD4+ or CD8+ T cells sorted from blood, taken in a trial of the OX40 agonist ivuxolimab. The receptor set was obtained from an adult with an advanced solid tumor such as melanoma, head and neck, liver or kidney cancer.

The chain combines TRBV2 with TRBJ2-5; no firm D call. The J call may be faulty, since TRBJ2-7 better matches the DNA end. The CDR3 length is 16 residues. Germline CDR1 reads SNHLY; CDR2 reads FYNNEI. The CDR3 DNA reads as TGTGCCAGCAGTGAAGGGGGTGCTTTTTTATCGTACGAGCAGTACTTC. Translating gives CASSEGGAFLSYEQYF.

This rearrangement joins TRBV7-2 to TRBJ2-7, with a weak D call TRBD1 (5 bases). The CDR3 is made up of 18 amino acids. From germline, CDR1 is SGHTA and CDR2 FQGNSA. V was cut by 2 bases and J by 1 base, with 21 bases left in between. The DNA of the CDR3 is TGTGCCAGCAGCTTAAGGGTGTTGGGGCCAAAGACTTCCTACGAGCAGTACTTC. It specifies CASSLRVLGPKTSYEQYF. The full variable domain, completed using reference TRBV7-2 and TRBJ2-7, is GAGVSQSPSNKVTEKGKDVELRCDPISGHTALYWYRQSLGQGLEFLIYFQGNSAPDKSGLPSDRFSAERTGGSVSTLTIQRTQQEDSAVYLCASSLRVLGPKTSYEQYFGPGTRLTVT.

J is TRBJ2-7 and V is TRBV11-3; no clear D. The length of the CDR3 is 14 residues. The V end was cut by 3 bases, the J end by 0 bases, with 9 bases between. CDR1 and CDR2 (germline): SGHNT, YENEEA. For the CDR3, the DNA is TGTGCCAGCAGCTTGAACAGTGGCTCCTACGAGCAGTACTTC. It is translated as CASSLNSGSYEQYF.

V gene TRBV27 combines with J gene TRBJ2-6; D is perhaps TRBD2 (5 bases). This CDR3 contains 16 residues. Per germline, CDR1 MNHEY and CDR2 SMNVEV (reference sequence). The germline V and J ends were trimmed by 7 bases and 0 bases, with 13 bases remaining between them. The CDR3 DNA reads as TGTGCCAGCACGAACGGAGCGGACTCTGGGGCCAACGTCCTGACTTTC. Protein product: CASTNGADSGANVLTF.

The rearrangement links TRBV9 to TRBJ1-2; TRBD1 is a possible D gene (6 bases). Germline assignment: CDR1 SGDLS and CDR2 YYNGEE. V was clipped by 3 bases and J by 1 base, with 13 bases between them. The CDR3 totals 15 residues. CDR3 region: CASSAQGLINYGYTF. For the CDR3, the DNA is TGTGCCAGCAGCGCACAGGGCTTGATTAACTATGGCTACACCTTC.

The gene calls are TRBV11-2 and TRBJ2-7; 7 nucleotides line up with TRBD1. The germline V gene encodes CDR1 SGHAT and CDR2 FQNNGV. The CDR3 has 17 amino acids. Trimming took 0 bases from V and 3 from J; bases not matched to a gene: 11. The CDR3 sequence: CASSLDDRDRLIYEQYF. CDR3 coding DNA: TGTGCCAGCAGCTTAGATGATCGGGACAGATTGATCTACGAGCAGTACTTC.

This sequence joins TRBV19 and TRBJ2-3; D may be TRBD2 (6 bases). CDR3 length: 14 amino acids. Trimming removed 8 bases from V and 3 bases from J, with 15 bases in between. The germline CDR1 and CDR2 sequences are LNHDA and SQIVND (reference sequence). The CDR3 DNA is TGTGCCAGTGAGACCGGGACTCTTACAGATACGCAGTATTTT. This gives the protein CASETGTLTDTQYF.

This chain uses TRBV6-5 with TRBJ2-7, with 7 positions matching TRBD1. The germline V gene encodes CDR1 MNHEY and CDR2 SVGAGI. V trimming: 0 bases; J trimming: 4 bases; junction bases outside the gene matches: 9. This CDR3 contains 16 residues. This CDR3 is CASSYSRGQLPYEQYF. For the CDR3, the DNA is TGTGCCAGCAGTTACTCAAGGGGACAGCTACCTTACGAGCAGTACTTC.

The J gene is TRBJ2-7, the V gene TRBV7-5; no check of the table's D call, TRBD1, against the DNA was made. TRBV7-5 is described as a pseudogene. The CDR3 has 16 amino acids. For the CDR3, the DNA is TGTGTCAGAAACGTACACCAGGGAAGGTTCTCCTACGAGCAGTACTTC. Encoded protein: CVRNVHQGRFSYEQYF.

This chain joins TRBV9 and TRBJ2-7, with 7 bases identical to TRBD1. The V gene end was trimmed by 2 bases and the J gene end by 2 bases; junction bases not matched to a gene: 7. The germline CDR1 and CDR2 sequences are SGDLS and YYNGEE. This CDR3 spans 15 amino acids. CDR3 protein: CASSVDGTETYEQYF. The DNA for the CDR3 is TGTGCCAGCAGCGTCGATGGGACAGAAACCTACGAGCAGTACTTC.

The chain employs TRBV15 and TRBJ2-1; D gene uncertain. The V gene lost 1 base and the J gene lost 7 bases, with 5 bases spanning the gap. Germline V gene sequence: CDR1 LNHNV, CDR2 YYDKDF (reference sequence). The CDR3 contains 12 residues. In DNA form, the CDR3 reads TGTGCCACCAGCAGAGTGGGGAATGAGCAGTTCTTC. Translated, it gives CATSRVGNEQFF.

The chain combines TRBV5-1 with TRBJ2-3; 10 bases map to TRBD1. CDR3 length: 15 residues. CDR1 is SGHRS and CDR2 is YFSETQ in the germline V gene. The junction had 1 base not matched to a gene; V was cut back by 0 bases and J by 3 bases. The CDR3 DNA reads TGCGCCAGCAGCTTGGGACAGGGGGCAACAGATACGCAGTATTTT. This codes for CASSLGQGATDTQYF.

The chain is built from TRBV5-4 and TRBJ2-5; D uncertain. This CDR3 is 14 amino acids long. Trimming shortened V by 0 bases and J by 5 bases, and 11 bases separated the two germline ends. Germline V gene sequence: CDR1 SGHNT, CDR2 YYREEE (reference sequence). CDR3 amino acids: CASSLAPGPETQYF. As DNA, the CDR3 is TGTGCCAGCAGCTTGGCCCCAGGTCCCGAGACCCAGTACTTC.

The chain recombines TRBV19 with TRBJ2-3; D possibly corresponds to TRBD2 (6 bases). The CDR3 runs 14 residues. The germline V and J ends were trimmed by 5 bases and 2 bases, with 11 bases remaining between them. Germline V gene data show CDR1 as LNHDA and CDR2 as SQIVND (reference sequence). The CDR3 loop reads CASSQREVTDTQYF. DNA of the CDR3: TGTGCCAGTAGTCAGAGGGAGGTCACAGATACGCAGTATTTT.

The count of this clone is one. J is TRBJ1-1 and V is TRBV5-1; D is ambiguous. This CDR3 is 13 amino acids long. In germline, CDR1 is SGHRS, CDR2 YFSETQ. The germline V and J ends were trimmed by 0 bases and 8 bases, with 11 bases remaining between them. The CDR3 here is CASSLARWIEAFF. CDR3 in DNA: TGCGCCAGCAGCTTGGCCAGGTGGATAGAAGCTTTCTTT.

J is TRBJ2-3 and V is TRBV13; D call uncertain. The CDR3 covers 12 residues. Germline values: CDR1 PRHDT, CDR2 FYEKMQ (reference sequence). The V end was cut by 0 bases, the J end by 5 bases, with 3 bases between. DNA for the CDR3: TGTGCCAGCAGCTTAGGGGTAGATACGCAGTATTTT. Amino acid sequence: CASSLGVDTQYF.

CDR3 amino acids: CASRNYPNLMTSHTGELFF. CDR3 DNA sequence: TGTGCCAGCAGAAACTACCCCAACCTTATGACGAGCCACACCGGGGAGCTGTTTTTT. The rearrangement joins TRBV27 to TRBJ2-2; D uncertain. This CDR3 region has 19 residues. V was trimmed by 6 bases and J by 3 bases, leaving 26 bases between them. In germline, CDR1 is MNHEY, CDR2 SMNVEV (reference sequence).

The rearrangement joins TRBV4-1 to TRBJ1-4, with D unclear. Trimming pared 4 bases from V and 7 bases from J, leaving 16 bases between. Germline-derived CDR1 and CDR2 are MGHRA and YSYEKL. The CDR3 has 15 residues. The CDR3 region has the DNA TGCGCCAGCAGCCTCTCGACTGGCCTTGGTGAAAAACTGTTTTTT. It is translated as CASSLSTGLGEKLFF.

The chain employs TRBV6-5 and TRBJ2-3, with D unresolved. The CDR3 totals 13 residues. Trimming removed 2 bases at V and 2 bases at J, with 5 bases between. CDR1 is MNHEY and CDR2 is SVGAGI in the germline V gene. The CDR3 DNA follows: TGTGCCAGCAGTTACCGGACCACAGATACGCAGTATTTT. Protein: CASSYRTTDTQYF.

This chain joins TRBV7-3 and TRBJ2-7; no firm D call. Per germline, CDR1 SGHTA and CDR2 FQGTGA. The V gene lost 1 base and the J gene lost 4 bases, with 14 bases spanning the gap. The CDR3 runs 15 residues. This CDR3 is CASSLNGGESYEQYF. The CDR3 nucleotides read TGTGCCAGCAGCTTAAACGGTGGGGAAAGTTACGAGCAGTACTTC.